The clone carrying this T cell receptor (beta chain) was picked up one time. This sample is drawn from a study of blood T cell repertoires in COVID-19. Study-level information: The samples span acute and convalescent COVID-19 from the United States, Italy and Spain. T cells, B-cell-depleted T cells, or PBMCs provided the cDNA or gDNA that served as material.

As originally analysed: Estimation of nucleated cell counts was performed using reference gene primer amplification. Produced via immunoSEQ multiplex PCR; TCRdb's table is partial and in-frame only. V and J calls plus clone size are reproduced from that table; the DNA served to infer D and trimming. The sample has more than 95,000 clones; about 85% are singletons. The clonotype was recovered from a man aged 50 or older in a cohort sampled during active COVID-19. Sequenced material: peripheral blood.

The CDR3 reads CASSDFGAGANVLTF. The CDR3 DNA follows: TGTGCCAGCAGTGATTTCGGGGCTGGGGCCAACGTCCTGACTTTC. The chain combines TRBV6-1 with TRBJ2-6; TRBD2 is a possible D gene (5 bases). Germline CDR1 is MNHNS and CDR2 is SASEGT. The ends were cut back, 3 bases at V and 2 bases at J, with 8 bases in the middle. The CDR3 runs to 15 residues.